This T cell receptor (beta chain) was recorded in a study of control samples from healthy donors and cancer patients. This clone was picked up one time. The ends were cut back, 2 bases at V and 7 bases at J, with 14 bases in the middle. This CDR3 is built from 13 residues. Per germline, CDR1 GTSNPN and CDR2 SVGIG (reference sequence). TCRdb's table, derived via immunoSEQ multiplex PCR, lists solely in-frame clones and lacks some. The table lists approximately 53,000 clones, about 91% of them singletons. The sequence was collected from a man aged 25-45 years with colorectal cancer. The source material was PBMCs. The chain employs TRBV30 and TRBJ1-2; no reliable D call. The CDR3 protein is CAWSIGGLGGYTF. The CDR3 bases are TGTGCCTGGAGTATAGGTGGCTTGGGTGGCTACACCTTC.